The 8 T cell receptor beta chains in this list originate from one sample, sequenced in a study of blood T cell repertoires in COVID-19. Repertoires were generated with immunoSEQ multiplex PCR, while TCRdb's copy carries only in-frame clones and drops some. The repertoire holds approximately 210,000 clones, with under 90% as singletons. The sample comprised peripheral blood. The receptors come from an elderly woman with COVID-19, enrolled during active disease.

This clone was observed a few times. The rearrangement joins TRBV7-9 to TRBJ1-2; D not certain. The CDR3 runs to 13 residues. Trimming took off 1 base at V and 8 bases at J, with 11 bases between the two ends. Germline CDR1 is SEHNR and CDR2 is FQNEAQ (reference sequence). The CDR3: CASSLEEAGGYTF. Written as DNA, the CDR3 is TGTGCCAGCAGCTTAGAGGAAGCGGGAGGCTACACCTTC.

The CDR3: CASGGQGASYGYTF. The CDR3 nucleotides read TGTGCCAGCGGGGGACAGGGGGCGAGCTATGGCTACACCTTC. V usage is TRBV2 and J usage is TRBJ1-2, with 12 bases matching TRBD1. Germline trimming cut 8 bases from V and 4 bases from J; bases unmatched to any gene: 5. The germline V gene has CDR1 SNHLY and CDR2 FYNNEI. The length of the CDR3 is 14 residues.

The chain has TRBV25-1 and TRBJ1-2, with D hard to call. V was pared by 6 bases and J by 4 bases, with 6 bases between. Germline assignment: CDR1 MGHDK and CDR2 SYGVNS. This CDR3 is 11 amino acids long. The CDR3 bases are TGTGCCAGCAGCCGGGGCTATGGCTACACCTTC. This sequence encodes CASSRGYGYTF.

The chain uses TRBV7-2 and TRBJ2-1; the D gene is possibly TRBD2 (5 bases). Germline V gene sequence: CDR1 SGHTA, CDR2 FQGNSA. The germline V and J ends were trimmed by 3 bases and 1 base, with 10 bases remaining between them. The CDR3 runs to 15 residues. CDR3 sequence (DNA): TGTGCCAGCAGCTTCCCGGGATTATCCTACAATGAGCAGTTCTTC. Encoded protein: CASSFPGLSYNEQFF.

The chain combines TRBV10-3 with TRBJ2-3; tentative D call: TRBD2 (6 bases). The CDR3 is made up of 14 amino acids. In germline, CDR1 is ENHRY, CDR2 SYGVKD. V was clipped by 6 bases and J by 4 bases, with 14 bases between them. The CDR3 here is CAIRAGRDADTQYF. As DNA, the CDR3 is TGTGCCATCAGGGCGGGGCGGGACGCAGATACGCAGTATTTT.

V is TRBV29-1 and J is TRBJ1-1, with D tentatively TRBD1 (6 bases). The V gene's germline CDR1 is SQVTM and CDR2 ANQGSEA. The CDR3 consists of 12 residues. Trimming shortened V by 7 bases and J by 3 bases, and 12 bases separated the two germline ends. CDR3: CSGGGGDTEAFF. CDR3 nucleotides: TGCAGCGGCGGAGGGGGGGACACTGAAGCTTTCTTT.

The V call is TRBV2, the J call TRBJ1-5, with a tentative D call TRBD1 (5 bases). Trimming removed 6 bases from V and 9 bases from J, with 12 bases in between. From germline, CDR1 is SNHLY and CDR2 FYNNEI. The CDR3 loop spans 12 amino acids. CDR3 sequence reads: CASRQVLSPQHF. The DNA for the CDR3 is TGTGCCAGCAGACAGGTCCTCTCGCCCCAGCATTTT.

This clone is a singleton in its sample. The chain uses TRBV3-1 (or the pseudogene TRBV3-2) and TRBJ2-3, with a possible D match to TRBD2 (5 bases). Trimming removed 4 bases at V and 1 base at J, with 9 bases between. This CDR3 contains 14 residues. The germline V gene has CDR1 LGHDT and CDR2 YNNKEL (reference sequence). The CDR3 sequence is CASSRTSGTDTQYF. The CDR3 DNA reads as TGTGCCAGCAGCCGAACTAGTGGCACAGATACGCAGTATTTT.